Each of the 17 T cell receptor beta chains below was sequenced from the same sample in a study of control samples from healthy donors and cancer patients. Profiled with immunoSEQ multiplex PCR; TCRdb holds only in-frame clones, not every one. The sample contains a few hundred thousand clones, approximately 92% of which appear only once. The sequencing sample was made of PBMCs. These receptors were obtained from a man between 35 and 55 years old with head and neck cancer.

This clone was counted a single time. The chain couples TRBV4-3 to TRBJ2-3; D is perhaps TRBD2 (5 bases). This CDR3 has 14 amino acids. Trimming shortened V by 0 bases and J by 14 bases, and 18 bases separated the two germline ends. Germline-derived CDR1 and CDR2 are LGHNA and YSLEER. CDR3 in DNA: TGCGCCAGCAGCCAAGAAGCTGGTGGCGGGTTGGCGTATTTT. This sequence encodes CASSQEAGGGLAYF.

The chain couples TRBV24-1 to TRBJ2-5; possibly TRBD2 for D (6 bases). This CDR3 has 17 residues. CDR1 is KGHDR, CDR2 SFDVKD, per germline. Trimming pared 3 bases from V and 1 base from J, leaving 17 bases between. The CDR3 reads CATSDPGGREAQETQYF. CDR3 coding DNA: TGTGCCACCAGTGATCCCGGAGGCAGGGAGGCCCAAGAGACCCAGTACTTC.

This chain uses TRBV10-3 with TRBJ2-7; no reliable D call. Germline lookup yields CDR1 ENHRY and CDR2 SYGVKD. The V and J ends lost 4 bases and 6 bases respectively, with 10 bases between them. The CDR3 sequence is 12 residues long. The CDR3 DNA reads as TGTGCCATCAGTGGTTTCATCGGCGAGCAGTACTTC. It translates to CAISGFIGEQYF.

This rearrangement joins TRBV15 to TRBJ1-5; D gene ambiguous. The CDR3 runs 15 residues. V was trimmed by 0 bases and J by 4 bases, leaving 10 bases between them. Germline V CDR1 and CDR2: LNHNV, YYDKDF (reference sequence). CDR3 in DNA: TGTGCCACCAGCAGAGATAGTTTATCAAATCAGCCCCAGCATTTT. Residues: CATSRDSLSNQPQHF.

The CDR3 sequence: CASSSGRNEQYF. The CDR3 DNA is TGTGCCAGCAGCTCTGGACGAAACGAGCAGTACTTC. This chain joins TRBV11-2 and TRBJ2-7; D uncertain. The germline V gene encodes CDR1 SGHAT and CDR2 FQNNGV. V gave up 4 bases and J gave up 5 bases, with 9 bases separating them. There are 12 residues in the CDR3.

J is TRBJ2-3 and V is TRBV3-1 (or the pseudogene TRBV3-2), with 8 bases that match TRBD2. CDR1 is LGHDT, CDR2 YNNKEL, per germline (reference sequence). The CDR3 totals 17 residues. Unmatched junction bases numbered 9, after V lost 1 base and J lost 3 bases. The CDR3 loop reads CASSQGYGGAETDTQYF. For the CDR3, the DNA is TGTGCCAGCAGCCAAGGGTACGGGGGGGCCGAAACAGATACGCAGTATTTT.

In nucleotides, the CDR3 is TGCGCCAGCAGCTTGGCAGCAGGGGGCCGTCAAGAGACCCAGTACTTC. It is translated as CASSLAAGGRQETQYF. The chain carries TRBV5-1 and TRBJ2-5; 8 bases fit TRBD1. The trim removed 0 bases at V and 2 bases at J, leaving 6 bases unmatched. The CDR3 is 16 amino acids. Germline-derived CDR1 and CDR2 are SGHRS and YFSETQ. Combining the CDR3 with reference TRBV5-1 and TRBJ2-5 gives the whole variable domain KAGVTQTPRYLIKTRGQQVTLSCSPISGHRSVSWYQQTPGQGLQFLFEYFSETQRNKGNFPGRFSGRQFSNSRSEMNVSTLELGDSALYLCASSLAAGGRQETQYFGPGTRLLVL.

V usage is TRBV6-2 or TRBV6-3 and J usage is TRBJ2-5; D might be TRBD2 (5 bases). V lost 5 bases and J 4 bases, leaving 17 bases between the germline ends. The CDR3 totals 15 residues. Per germline, CDR1 MNHEY and CDR2 SVGEGT. The CDR3 loop reads CASSPRTLERETQYF. CDR3 sequence (DNA): TGTGCCAGCAGTCCGCGGACTTTGGAGAGAGAGACCCAGTACTTC.

This clone occurred once. This chain connects TRBV28 to TRBJ2-7, with D possibly being TRBD2 (6 bases). V was shortened by 7 bases and J by 2 bases, with 21 bases between the two germline ends. CDR3 size: 16 residues. In germline, CDR1 is MDHEN, CDR2 SYDVKM. The CDR3 nucleotides read TGTGCCAGCACCGGCGGGGAAAGAGGAGGGGCCTACGAGCAGTACTTC. As protein: CASTGGERGGAYEQYF.

This clone came up a few times. The chain is built from TRBV28 and TRBJ2-7, with D perhaps matching TRBD1 or TRBD2 (5 bases each). Germline-derived CDR1 and CDR2 are MDHEN and SYDVKM. The CDR3 runs 14 residues. V lost 6 bases, J lost 5 bases, and 17 bases lay in between. Written as DNA, the CDR3 is TGTGCCAGCAGGGCAACCGGGACCCTCGACGAGCAGTACTTC. Translating it yields CASRATGTLDEQYF. The complete variable domain, with remaining parts taken from reference TRBV28 and TRBJ2-7, reads DVKVTQSSRYLVKRTGEKVFLECVQDMDHENMFWYRQDPGLGLRLIYFSYDVKMKEKGDIPEGYSVSREKKERFSLILESASTNQTSMYLCASRATGTLDEQYFGPGTRLTVT.

This clone was recorded a few times. The chain recombines TRBV13 with TRBJ2-7, with 15 bases lining up with TRBD2. The ends lost 5 bases at V and 4 bases at J; junction bases unmatched: 6. Germline V gene sequence: CDR1 PRHDT, CDR2 FYEKMQ (reference sequence). There are 16 residues in the CDR3. CDR3 amino acids: CASSRWTSGREYEQYF. CDR3 DNA sequence: TGTGCCAGCAGCCGATGGACTAGCGGGAGGGAGTACGAGCAGTACTTC.

V is TRBV7-6 and J is TRBJ2-1; TRBD2 agrees at 9 bases. The V gene end was trimmed by 0 bases and the J gene end by 7 bases; junction bases not matched to a gene: 13. In germline, CDR1 is SGHVS, CDR2 FNYEAQ. The CDR3 has 18 amino acids. CDR3 DNA sequence: TGTGCCAGCAGCTTAGCAAGGGGCGAGCGGGGGGACGCGAATGAGCAGTTCTTC. Protein sequence: CASSLARGERGDANEQFF.

The rearrangement uses TRBV28 and TRBJ1-1; D is ambiguous. This CDR3 has 11 amino acids. CDR1 is MDHEN, CDR2 SYDVKM, per germline. The CDR3 coding sequence is TGTGCTCACCAGGAGAACACTGAAGCTTTCTTT. As protein: CAHQENTEAFF. The full variable domain, completed using reference TRBV28 and TRBJ1-1, is DVKVTQSSRYLVKRTGEKVFLECVQDMDHENMFWYRQDPGLGLRLIYFSYDVKMKEKGDIPEGYSVSREKKERFSLILESASTNQTSMYLCAHQENTEAFFGQGTRLTVV.

For the CDR3, the DNA is TGCGCCAGCAGTCAATCTGAACAGGGGGCCTTGAATGAAAAACTGTTTTTT. Its protein product is CASSQSEQGALNEKLFF. The rearrangement uses TRBV23-1 and TRBJ1-4; 9 bases fit TRBD1. TRBV23-1 is labeled an ORF, and its function is uncertain. With V trimmed by 0 bases and J by 5 bases, 7 bases remained unmatched. The CDR3 has 17 residues.

V and J are TRBV6-6 and TRBJ2-3, with 8 bases aligning to TRBD1. The J segment lost 2 bases and the V segment lost 6 bases, leaving 7 bases of the junction unmatched. The CDR3 totals 15 residues. Germline CDR1 is MNHNY and CDR2 is SVGAGI (reference sequence). For the CDR3, the DNA is TGTGCCAGCAGGTACCGGGACAGGCCCACAGATACGCAGTATTTT. Its protein is CASRYRDRPTDTQYF.

The rearrangement joins TRBV9 to TRBJ1-4, with a possible D match to TRBD1 (6 bases). Per germline, CDR1 SGDLS and CDR2 YYNGEE. V dropped 2 bases and J dropped 6 bases, with 11 bases sitting between them. The CDR3 consists of 14 residues. CDR3 residues: CASSVAGVDEKLFF. DNA for the CDR3: TGTGCCAGCAGCGTCGCAGGGGTTGATGAAAAACTGTTTTTT.

V is TRBV7-9 and J is TRBJ1-2; 10 bases align to TRBD1. CDR3 size: 19 residues. CDR1 is SEHNR, CDR2 FQNEAQ, per germline (reference sequence). J lost 8 bases, V lost 1 base, and 19 bases had no gene match. CDR3 bases: TGTGCCAGCAGCTTAGGCGTTGGGGACAGGGGTTATATGTGGAGAGGCTACACCTTC. It codes for CASSLGVGDRGYMWRGYTF.